Listed here are 9 T cell receptor beta chains from one sample, sequenced in a study of blood T cell repertoires in COVID-19. Repertoires were generated with immunoSEQ multiplex PCR, while TCRdb's copy carries only in-frame clones and drops some. The sample consists of about 210,000 clones, 85% of them appearing once. The sequenced sample consisted of PBMCs or T cells enriched from blood (not recorded which). The origin of the receptors is a man aged 35 to 55 who had recovered from COVID-19.

CDR3: CASSLGSGTRTDTQYF. The DNA of the CDR3 is TGTGCCAGCAGTTTGGGTAGCGGGACCCGCACAGATACGCAGTATTTT. J is TRBJ2-3 and V is TRBV28; TRBD2 matches at 8 bases. Germline lookup yields CDR1 MDHEN and CDR2 SYDVKM. Losses at the gene ends were 3 bases for V and 1 base for J; bases not matched to a gene: 6. The CDR3 sequence is 16 residues long.

The chain recombines TRBV30 with TRBJ1-2, with D unclear. The CDR3 runs 13 residues. Germline CDR1 reads GTSNPN; CDR2 reads SVGIG (reference sequence). The V end lost 1 base, the J end lost 1 base, and 7 bases lay between the germline ends. This CDR3 is CAWSGRVNYGYTF. The DNA of the CDR3 is TGTGCCTGGAGTGGGCGGGTTAACTATGGCTACACCTTC.

The chain recombines TRBV5-4 with TRBJ2-5; TRBD2 agrees at 13 bases. Germline V lookup: CDR1 SGHNT, CDR2 YYREEE (reference sequence). This CDR3 comprises 16 residues. Unmatched junction bases numbered 7, after V lost 4 bases and J lost 4 bases. The chain's CDR3 is CASSAGLAGVVETQYF. The CDR3 bases are TGTGCCAGCAGCGCCGGACTAGCGGGAGTAGTAGAGACCCAGTACTTC.

V is TRBV7-2 and J is TRBJ1-3; D not resolved. CDR3 length: 16 amino acids. CDR1 and CDR2 (germline): SGHTA, FQGNSA. Trimming pared 4 bases from V and 0 bases from J, leaving 13 bases between. In DNA form, the CDR3 reads TGTGCCAGCAGCTCAGGACCGGGGAGCTCTGGAAACACCATATATTTT. Protein sequence: CASSSGPGSSGNTIYF.

The rearrangement uses TRBV28 and TRBJ1-1; D ambiguous. The CDR3 extends over 14 amino acids. Germline lookup yields CDR1 MDHEN and CDR2 SYDVKM. The V gene lost 5 bases and the J gene lost 5 bases, with 15 bases spanning the gap. The CDR3 region has the DNA TGTGCCAGCAGTCCTTCCGGCGGTTTTACTGAAGCTTTCTTT. Its protein product is CASSPSGGFTEAFF.

This chain links TRBV7-9 with TRBJ2-7; D unclear. The CDR3 loop spans 12 amino acids. Germline V CDR1 and CDR2: SEHNR, FQNEAQ (reference sequence). Trimming pared 5 bases from V and 5 bases from J, leaving 10 bases between. This CDR3 is CASSRATDEQYF. For the CDR3, the DNA is TGTGCCAGCAGCCGCGCTACTGACGAGCAGTACTTC. The full variable domain, rest sourced from reference TRBV7-9 and TRBJ2-7, is DTGVSQNPRHKITKRGQNVTFRCDPISEHNRLYWYRQTLGQGPEFLTYFQNEAQLEKSRLLSDRFSAERPKGSFSTLEIQRTEQGDSAMYLCASSRATDEQYFGPGTRLTVT.

The chain couples TRBV10-3 to TRBJ2-7; TRBD2 agrees at 7 bases. V gave up 5 bases and J gave up 4 bases; unmatched junction bases: 17. There are 17 residues in the CDR3. Per the germline V gene, CDR1 is ENHRY and CDR2 is SYGVKD. CDR3 sequence reads: CAISSRPRAGVPYEQYF. The CDR3 DNA is TGTGCCATCAGTTCCCGCCCCAGGGCGGGAGTTCCGTACGAGCAGTACTTC.

In DNA, the CDR3 is TGTGCCAGCAGCCCGATCTACAGGGTTGAAAAACTGTTTTTT. Translated: CASSPIYRVEKLFF. The J gene is TRBJ1-4, the V gene TRBV7-9, with D perhaps matching TRBD1 (6 bases). CDR1 and CDR2 (germline): SEHNR, FQNEAQ (reference sequence). The CDR3 has 14 residues. V gave up 5 bases and J gave up 7 bases, with 14 bases separating them.

V is TRBV7-9 and J is TRBJ1-4; 9 positions agree with TRBD1. The CDR3 covers 12 residues. Per germline, CDR1 SEHNR and CDR2 FQNEAQ (reference sequence). With 8 bases clipped from V and 8 bases from J, the junction kept 3 bases outside the gene matches. The CDR3 sequence: CASQGTGEKLFF. CDR3 sequence (DNA): TGTGCCAGCCAGGGGACAGGGGAAAAACTGTTTTTT.